What follows is one T cell receptor beta chain and its context. Its cognate antigen is unknown. Healthy bone marrow donors made up the donor group. The sample belongs to a study of cytomegalovirus exposure and HLA in healthy donors. Study results and limitations: A previous analysis found most TCR beta V segments productive roughly 87% or roughly 30% of the time. Later work found most CMV-associated TCR beta chains apparently HLA-restricted. TRBV6-2, TRBV6-3 and other indistinguishable V segments were excluded.

The V gene end was trimmed by 2 bases and the J gene end by 5 bases; junction bases not matched to a gene: 8. The CDR3 runs to 15 residues. Germline V CDR1 and CDR2: LNHNV, YYDKDF (reference sequence). It was with 60 Vbeta and 13 Jbeta primers that the PCR ran. The protocol was immunoSEQ multiplex PCR, while the TCRdb copy is restricted to in-frame clones and leaves out a portion. In the table there are about 98,000 clones, roughly 76% of which are singletons. V is TRBV15 and J is TRBJ1-2; TRBD1 agrees at 7 bases. The sequence came from a man aged 45-65 years in good health and CMV-seronegative. The sample taken for sequencing was PBMCs. This chain's CDR3 is CATSRHLGTEYGYTF. In DNA, the CDR3 is TGTGCCACCAGCAGACATCTGGGGACAGAGTATGGCTACACCTTC.